These 22 T cell receptor beta chains originate from one sample sequenced in a study of T-cell reconstitution after alpha-beta-depleted transplantation in children. A TCRbeta library incorporating unique molecular identifiers was prepared. TCRdb ran MiXCR on the PCR reads and lists one entry per CDR3 protein. The sample includes 95,000 to 120,000 distinct CDR3 sequences, 5.5% to 6.5% seen only once; the top ten take about 23%. The source material was PBMCs, mostly from graft donor cells, sampled 360 days after TCRalphabeta/CD19-depleted stem cell transplant. These receptor sequences come from a male patient under 10 years old who had a stem cell transplant for acute lymphoblastic leukemia, so the T cells may come from the graft donor.

The V call is TRBV28, the J call TRBJ1-5, with TRBD1 matching over 7 bases. V lost 8 bases, J lost 0 bases, and 7 bases stayed unmatched. CDR1 and CDR2 from the germline V gene are MDHEN and SYDVKM. The CDR3 is 15 amino acids. The CDR3 DNA is TGTGCCAGCCGCACAGGGGACCTTAGCAATCAGCCCCAGCATTTT. It specifies CASRTGDLSNQPQHF.

This clonotype was recorded at least ten times. The chain links TRBV28 to TRBJ2-3; the D gene is possibly TRBD2 (7 bases). There are 14 residues in the CDR3. Germline V gene data show CDR1 as MDHEN and CDR2 as SYDVKM. V lost 7 bases, J lost 3 bases, and 14 bases lay in between. CDR3 coding DNA: TGTGCCAGCATCCGGGGGCGGGGGACAGATACGCAGTATTTT. It yields the protein CASIRGRGTDTQYF.

This clonotype was observed many times. The chain uses TRBV15 and TRBJ2-2; D may be TRBD1 or TRBD2 (5 bases each). The CDR3 length is 14 residues. The germline V gene encodes CDR1 LNHNV and CDR2 YYDKDF (reference sequence). The V gene lost 0 bases and the J gene lost 7 bases, with 9 bases spanning the gap. As DNA, the CDR3 is TGTGCCACCAGCAGAGATCGGGGCAGCGGGGAGCTGTTTTTT. Amino acids: CATSRDRGSGELFF. Based on the CDR3 plus reference TRBV15 and TRBJ2-2, the full variable domain is DAMVIQNPRYQVTQFGKPVTLSCSQTLNHNVMYWYQQKSSQAPKLLFHYYDKDFNNEADTPDNFQSRRPNTSFCFLDIRSPGLGDTAMYLCATSRDRGSGELFFGEGSRLTVL.

This clonotype has a handful of counts. This chain joins TRBV20-1 and TRBJ1-5; perhaps TRBD1 as D (6 bases). The CDR3 length is 20 residues. V was pared by 1 base and J by 1 base, with 26 bases between. In germline, CDR1 is DFQATT, CDR2 SNEGSKA (reference sequence). The CDR3 loop is CSARADQPLPGGESNQPQHF. The DNA of the CDR3 is TGCAGTGCTAGAGCAGATCAGCCCCTCCCGGGGGGCGAAAGCAATCAGCCCCAGCATTTT.

This clonotype appeared many times. The chain is built from TRBV12-3 or TRBV12-4 and TRBJ1-2, with D possibly TRBD1 on 6 matching bases. Trimming took off 5 bases at V and 4 bases at J, with 11 bases between the two ends. This CDR3 contains 13 residues. The CDR3 DNA sequence: TGTGCCAGCAGTAAGGGGGGCAGCTATGGCTACACCTTC. This codes for CASSKGGSYGYTF.

This clonotype was seen ten or more times. CDR3 DNA sequence: TGTGCTAGTGGTCCTGGATCGGAAGGCTACACCGGGGAGCTGTTTTTT. This gives the protein CASGPGSEGYTGELFF. The chain combines TRBV12-5 with TRBJ2-2; D is uncertain. The germline V gene encodes CDR1 LGHNT and CDR2 FRNRAP. Trimming left V 5 bases short and J 3 bases short, with 16 bases between. The CDR3 is made up of 16 amino acids.

The CDR3 region has the DNA TGTGCCAGCAGTTCAAGTGGAGGGACGCATGGCTACACCTTC. Encoded protein: CASSSSGGTHGYTF. V gene TRBV6-5 combines with J gene TRBJ1-2, with D possibly matching TRBD1 (5 bases). The CDR3 runs 14 residues. CDR1 and CDR2 from the germline V gene are MNHEY and SVGAGI. The germline V and J ends were trimmed by 4 bases and 6 bases, with 15 bases remaining between them.

This chain uses TRBV7-6 with TRBJ2-7; a weak D match, TRBD2 (6 bases). Germline CDR1 and CDR2: SGHVS and FNYEAQ. V lost 1 base to trimming and J lost 8 bases, with 18 bases between them. The CDR3 covers 15 residues. The CDR3 sequence: CASSLVSGRTMKQYF. Written as DNA, the CDR3 is TGTGCCAGCAGCTTAGTATCGGGACGGACTATGAAGCAGTACTTC.

The J gene is TRBJ2-4, the V gene TRBV4-3; no definite D call. Germline V CDR1 and CDR2: LGHNA, YSLEER. The CDR3 has 15 amino acids. Trimming removed 0 bases from V and 1 base from J, with 7 bases in between. CDR3 region: CASSQEWDAKNIQYF. For the CDR3, the DNA is TGCGCCAGCAGCCAAGAGTGGGATGCCAAAAACATTCAGTACTTC.

This clonotype occurred many times. The rearrangement uses TRBV28 and TRBJ1-2; the D gene is possibly TRBD1 (5 bases). Trimming pared 3 bases from V and 6 bases from J, leaving 11 bases between. The CDR3 covers 13 residues. Germline-derived CDR1 and CDR2 are MDHEN and SYDVKM. CDR3 DNA: TGTGCCAGCAGTTTTCGGGGGGTGGATGGCTACACCTTC. Translation: CASSFRGVDGYTF.

Ten or more counts support this clonotype. The V gene is TRBV12-5, the J gene TRBJ2-2, with D perhaps TRBD2 (6 bases). This CDR3 has 17 residues. The germline V gene has CDR1 LGHNT and CDR2 FRNRAP. V was trimmed by 3 bases and J by 2 bases, leaving 16 bases between them. CDR3 sequence reads: CASGFPPGLLNTGELFF. The CDR3 nucleotides read TGTGCTAGTGGTTTTCCGCCGGGACTTCTTAACACCGGGGAGCTGTTTTTT.

The table lists this clonotype with a few counts. The chain uses TRBV6-1 and TRBJ1-3; D is undetermined. Trimming removed 5 bases at V and 0 bases at J, with 11 bases between. Germline values: CDR1 MNHNS, CDR2 SASEGT. This CDR3 is built from 15 residues. The CDR3 is CASSLDVHSGNTIYF. For the CDR3, the DNA is TGTGCCAGCAGTCTTGACGTCCACTCTGGAAACACCATATATTTT.

This clonotype was seen ten or more times. The rearrangement links TRBV29-1 to TRBJ2-6; D not certain. The V end lost 3 bases, the J end lost 0 bases, and 6 bases lay between the germline ends. CDR3 size: 14 residues. Germline loops: CDR1 SQVTM, CDR2 ANQGSEA. CDR3 amino acids: CSVDGSSGANVLTF. CDR3 bases: TGCAGCGTTGACGGGTCCTCTGGGGCCAACGTCCTGACTTTC.

This clonotype was seen many times. The chain uses TRBV12-3 or TRBV12-4 and TRBJ2-7; D is possibly TRBD1 (6 bases). CDR3 length equals 13 residues. V dropped 4 bases and J dropped 5 bases, with 12 bases sitting between them. The CDR3 DNA is TGTGCCAGCAGTTCGACAGGTTGGGACGAGCAGTACTTC. It encodes CASSSTGWDEQYF.

The V gene is TRBV15, the J gene TRBJ2-7, with D unclear. The CDR3 spans 15 residues. V was pared by 5 bases and J by 6 bases, with 20 bases between. The germline V gene encodes CDR1 LNHNV and CDR2 YYDKDF (reference sequence). CDR3 sequence: CATSDPEAPTVEQYF. The CDR3 coding sequence is TGTGCCACCAGCGACCCCGAGGCTCCGACCGTCGAGCAGTACTTC.

This clonotype came up many times. This chain uses TRBV7-9 with TRBJ1-1; TRBD1 agrees at 8 bases. Germline CDR1 reads SEHNR; CDR2 reads FQNEAQ (reference sequence). This CDR3 is built from 14 residues. With 5 bases clipped from V and 3 bases from J, the junction kept 5 bases outside the gene matches. In nucleotides, the CDR3 is TGTGCCAGCAGCGGACAGGGTGGGGACACTGAAGCTTTCTTT. This sequence encodes CASSGQGGDTEAFF.

This clonotype has a handful of counts. This rearrangement joins TRBV29-1 to TRBJ1-2; D remains ambiguous. This CDR3 is 13 amino acids long. Trimming cost V 7 bases and J 2 bases, with 14 bases left between them. Germline V lookup: CDR1 SQVTM, CDR2 ANQGSEA. CDR3 loop: CSALSGFNYGYTF. The CDR3 region has the DNA TGCAGCGCCCTCAGCGGCTTCAACTATGGCTACACCTTC.

This clonotype was seen just once. The V call is TRBV2, the J call TRBJ2-6, with a possible D match to TRBD1 (6 bases). Trimming shortened V by 9 bases and J by 0 bases, and 12 bases separated the two germline ends. Germline V gene lookup returns CDR1 SNHLY and CDR2 FYNNEI. The CDR3 consists of 15 residues. The CDR3 bases are TGTGCCAGTGGACAGCCCGTCTCTGGGGCCAACGTCCTGACTTTC. Amino acids: CASGQPVSGANVLTF. The full variable domain, with the rest looked up from reference TRBV2 and TRBJ2-6, is EPEVTQTPSHQVTQMGQEVILRCVPISNHLYFYWYRQILGQKVEFLVSFYNNEISEKSEIFDDQFSVERPDGSNFTLKIRSTKLEDSAMYFCASGQPVSGANVLTFGAGSRLTVL.

The chain carries TRBV5-1 and TRBJ2-5; D may be TRBD1 (5 bases). Germline V CDR1 and CDR2: SGHRS, YFSETQ. The V and J ends lost 1 base and 4 bases respectively, with 8 bases between them. CDR3 size: 13 residues. The CDR3 loop is CASSLTGPETQYF. The CDR3 region has the DNA TGCGCCAGCAGCTTGACAGGCCCAGAGACCCAGTACTTC.

This chain joins TRBV5-1 and TRBJ1-6, with D possibly TRBD1 on 5 matching bases. Trimming pared 0 bases from V and 5 bases from J, leaving 9 bases between. Germline CDR1 reads SGHRS; CDR2 reads YFSETQ. This CDR3 contains 15 residues. CDR3 residues: CASSLGGVHNSPLHF. CDR3 DNA sequence: TGCGCCAGCAGCTTGGGAGGGGTGCATAATTCACCCCTCCACTTT. Variable domain in full (rest from reference TRBV5-1 and TRBJ1-6): KAGVTQTPRYLIKTRGQQVTLSCSPISGHRSVSWYQQTPGQGLQFLFEYFSETQRNKGNFPGRFSGRQFSNSRSEMNVSTLELGDSALYLCASSLGGVHNSPLHFGNGTRLTVT.

The gene calls are TRBV7-8 and TRBJ2-2; 10 bases are a match to TRBD2. Germline V lookup: CDR1 SGHVS, CDR2 FQNEAQ. The CDR3 runs to 14 residues. V shed 8 bases and J 7 bases; nucleotides not matched to a gene: 7. The CDR3 bases are TGTGCCAGCGGAGCGGGGGGGCAGAGCGGGGAGCTGTTTTTT. It is translated as CASGAGGQSGELFF. Drawing the rest from reference TRBV7-8 and TRBJ2-2, the complete variable domain is GAGVSQSPRYKVAKRGQDVALRCDPISGHVSLFWYQQALGQGPEFLTYFQNEAQLDKSGLPSDRFFAERPEGSVSTLKIQRTQQEDSAVYLCASGAGGQSGELFFGEGSRLTVL.

There are a few counts of this clonotype. The chain recombines TRBV7-8 with TRBJ1-1; no firm D call. Trimming took 5 bases from V and 5 from J, leaving 12 bases between them. Germline assignment: CDR1 SGHVS and CDR2 FQNEAQ. The CDR3 length is 13 residues. CDR3 in DNA: TGTGCCAGCAGCCACTCTTCGGGGACTGAAGCTTTCTTT. Translated: CASSHSSGTEAFF.